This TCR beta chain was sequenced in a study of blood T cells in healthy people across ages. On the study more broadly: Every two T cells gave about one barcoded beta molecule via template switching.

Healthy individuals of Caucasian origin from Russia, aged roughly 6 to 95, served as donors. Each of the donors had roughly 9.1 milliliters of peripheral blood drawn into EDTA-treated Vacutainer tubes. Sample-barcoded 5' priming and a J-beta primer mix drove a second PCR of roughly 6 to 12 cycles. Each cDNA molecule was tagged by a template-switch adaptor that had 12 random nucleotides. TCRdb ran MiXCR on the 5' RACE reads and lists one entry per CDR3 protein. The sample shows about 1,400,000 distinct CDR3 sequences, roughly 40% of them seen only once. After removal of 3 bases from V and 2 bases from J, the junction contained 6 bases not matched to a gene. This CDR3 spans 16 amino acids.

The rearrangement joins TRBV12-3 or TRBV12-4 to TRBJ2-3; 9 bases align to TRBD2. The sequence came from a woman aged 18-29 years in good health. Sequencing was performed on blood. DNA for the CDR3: TGTGCCAGCAGTTTCACTAGCGGGCGGTTCACAGATACGCAGTATTTT. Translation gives CASSFTSGRFTDTQYF.